This entry features one T cell receptor beta chain sequence. The antigen is unknown. PCR primers comprised 60 Vbeta and 13 Jbeta primers. The authors' processing: Some 11 million of the roughly 80 million unique TCR beta chains counted in a later analysis were shared. The protocol was immunoSEQ multiplex PCR, while the TCRdb copy is restricted to in-frame clones and leaves out a portion. The D gene and trimming were derived from the DNA, and the V and J assignments and clone size from that table. The sample lists roughly 120,000 clones, roughly 78% occurring once. The germline V gene encodes CDR1 MGHRA and CDR2 YSYEKL. CDR3 size: 16 residues. V lost 2 bases to trimming and J lost 2 bases; unmatched junction nucleotides: 6. These data come from a study of cytomegalovirus exposure and HLA in healthy donors. The study, taken as a whole, reports: There was a cluster of highly shared sequence variants that was likely a sequencing artifact. Being productive about 87% or about 30% of the time was typical of most TCR beta V segments in an earlier analysis. Researchers reported from a later analysis that most CMV-associated TCR beta chains appeared HLA-restricted.

The specimen was PBMCs. The rearrangement links TRBV4-1 to TRBJ2-5; 9 nucleotides align to TRBD1. The sequence was obtained from a woman aged 25 to 39 in good health and CMV-seronegative. CDR3 region: CASSQITGGVQETQYF. DNA for the CDR3: TGCGCCAGCAGCCAAATTACAGGGGGCGTTCAAGAGACCCAGTACTTC.